The present T cell receptor (beta chain) was sequenced within a study of blood T cell repertoires in COVID-19. Background on the study: PBMCs, B-cell-depleted T cells, or T cells provided the cDNA or gDNA that made up the material.

This clone was detected a few times. The CDR3 is 13 residues long. Trimming removed 1 base at V and 4 bases at J, with 6 bases between. Germline CDR1 and CDR2: SGDLS and YYNGEE. Per the study methods: Reference gene primer amplification yielded estimated nucleated cell counts. Clones were sequenced by immunoSEQ multiplex PCR, and TCRdb holds only the in-frame ones, with some missing. V and J calls and clone size are as listed in that table; D and trimming were resolved from the DNA. This sample has approximately 200,000 clones, with 75% to 90% found just once. All enrollees were about 18 to 89 years old and from roughly 26 US areas. Cohorts were based on clinical histories the participants reported.

Sequencing was performed on PBMCs or T cells enriched from blood (not recorded which). The TCR comes from a woman aged 30 to 39 who had been exposed to COVID-19. The chain couples TRBV9 to TRBJ1-5; D possibly corresponds to TRBD1 (5 bases). CDR3 nucleotide sequence: TGTGCCAGCAGCGTAACAGGTAATCAGCCCCAGCATTTT. It is translated as CASSVTGNQPQHF.